This T cell receptor beta chain emerged from a study of blood T cell repertoires in COVID-19. Study-level information: There were acute and convalescent COVID-19 samples, and they came from the United States, Italy and Spain.

The CDR3 totals 13 residues. V lost 10 bases and J 0 bases, leaving 10 bases between the germline ends. Germline CDR1 reads MNHEY; CDR2 reads SVGEGT. The protocol was immunoSEQ multiplex PCR, while the TCRdb copy is restricted to in-frame clones and leaves out a portion. The profile shows around 430,000 clones, more than 70% of them singletons. Sequenced sample: peripheral blood. This clonotype originated in a woman between 50 and 59 years old with COVID-19, enrolled during active disease. The chain carries TRBV6-2 or TRBV6-3 and TRBJ1-5, with unresolved D. CDR3 sequence reads: CAISVSSNQPQHF. CDR3 DNA: TGTGCCATCAGCGTCAGTAGCAATCAGCCCCAGCATTTT.